These 5 T cell receptor beta chains originate from one sample sequenced in a study of CD8 T cells in ankylosing spondylitis (dated by TCRdb to about 2017). Overall results and qualifications from the work: Blood from ankylosing spondylitis patients appeared to be characterized by a TCR beta motif made up of under ten highly homologous amino acid variants.

Their recognized antigens are unknown. Library construction relied on 5' RACE. Sequencing took place on an Illumina HiSeq 2500. In-frame beta chains were kept once TCRdb had trimmed the public reads at Q25 with fastp and called clones with MiXCR. Identical CDR3 proteins give one entry, which carries the most common genes and DNA. The sample table records around 130,000 distinct CDR3 sequences; 17% of these occur just once. Approximately 33% of the sample lies in the top ten. Material: blood, either unsorted or a sorted T cell fraction (not recorded which). The receptors were gathered from a male donor with ankylosing spondylitis.

The chain recombines TRBV27 with TRBJ2-3, with D perhaps TRBD1 (5 bases). This CDR3 spans 18 amino acids. V was shortened by 0 bases and J by 4 bases, with 20 bases between the two germline ends. Germline CDR1 reads MNHEY; CDR2 reads SMNVEV (reference sequence). Here the CDR3 reads CASSLSEQALRIADTQYF. CDR3 DNA: TGTGCCAGCAGTTTATCGGAACAGGCCCTTCGGATCGCAGATACGCAGTATTTT.

This clonotype was found a few times. The V and J genes are TRBV20-1 and TRBJ2-1, with 7 bases fitting TRBD2. Germline V gene data show CDR1 as DFQATT and CDR2 as SNEGSKA (reference sequence). V was clipped by 4 bases and J by 0 bases; unmatched bases: 6. This CDR3 spans 15 amino acids. The CDR3 spells CSAKERGSSYNEQFF. Here the CDR3 DNA reads TGCAGTGCTAAAGAGCGGGGCAGCTCCTACAATGAGCAGTTCTTC.

CDR3 amino acids: CASSLAADRAGTQYF. In DNA, the CDR3 is TGTGCCAGCAGCTTAGCGGCGGACAGGGCTGGGACCCAGTACTTC. V usage is TRBV7-9 and J usage is TRBJ2-5; 8 positions match TRBD1. Germline CDR1 is SEHNR and CDR2 is FQNEAQ (reference sequence). The CDR3 contains 15 residues. The V gene end was trimmed by 0 bases and the J gene end by 7 bases; junction bases not matched to a gene: 7. Combining the CDR3 with reference TRBV7-9 and TRBJ2-5 gives the whole variable domain DTGVSQNPRHKITKRGQNVTFRCDPISEHNRLYWYRQTLGQGPEFLTYFQNEAQLEKSRLLSDRFSAERPKGSFSTLEIQRTEQGDSAMYLCASSLAADRAGTQYFGPGTRLLVL.

This rearrangement joins TRBV20-1 to TRBJ1-5, with 10 positions matching TRBD1. CDR1 DFQATT and CDR2 SNEGSKA come from the germline V gene (reference sequence). Trimming took 5 bases from V and 0 from J; bases not matched to a gene: 10. The CDR3 covers 17 residues. The CDR3 region is CSALGGGQGPSNQPQHF. CDR3 in DNA: TGCAGTGCTTTGGGAGGGGGACAGGGGCCTAGCAATCAGCCCCAGCATTTT.

This clonotype occurred a few times. The genes are TRBV2 and TRBJ1-2; D possibly corresponds to TRBD1 (5 bases). The V end lost 3 bases, the J end lost 5 bases, and 19 bases lay between the germline ends. Germline CDR1 SNHLY, CDR2 FYNNEI. The CDR3 is 16 residues long. CDR3 sequence: CASSDKSLGRGYGYTF. As DNA, the CDR3 is TGTGCCAGCAGTGATAAATCCCTCGGAAGGGGATATGGCTACACCTTC.